Below are 11 T cell receptor beta chains sequenced from a single sample in a study of shared clonotypes between healthy human individuals. Clones were read by immunoSEQ multiplex PCR, and TCRdb kept only the in-frame ones, dropping some. The sample comprises about 1 million clones, approximately 80% of which are singletons, and about 0.52% rests with the top ten. Input material: memory CD4+ T cells from PBMCs. As for subset: CD45RA-negative fraction. Receptors were obtained from a man between 18 and 35 years old in good health. Some clones in this sample may be carry-over from other donors' samples.

V and J are TRBV6-5 and TRBJ2-7; TRBD1 might be the D (6 bases). From germline, CDR1 is MNHEY and CDR2 SVGAGI. CDR3 length equals 14 residues. Trimming shortened V by 2 bases and J by 7 bases, and 15 bases separated the two germline ends. This CDR3 is CASSYSPGHSEQYF. The CDR3 DNA reads as TGTGCCAGCAGTTACAGCCCGGGACATTCGGAGCAGTACTTC.

The genes are TRBV28 and TRBJ2-1, with 11 positions matching TRBD1. With V trimmed by 3 bases and J by 10 bases, 5 bases remained unmatched. This CDR3 has 14 residues. Germline V gene lookup returns CDR1 MDHEN and CDR2 SYDVKM. The chain's CDR3 is CASSFWTGGGEQFF. DNA for the CDR3: TGTGCCAGCAGTTTTTGGACAGGGGGCGGGGAGCAGTTCTTC.

J is TRBJ2-7 and V is TRBV19, with 7 bases fitting TRBD2. The CDR3 contains 14 residues. Trimming removed 4 bases from V and 1 base from J; junction bases left unmatched: 4. Per germline, CDR1 LNHDA and CDR2 SQIVND (reference sequence). DNA for the CDR3: TGTGCCAGTAGTACGGCTAGCGGTTCCTACGAGCAGTACTTC. Translated, it gives CASSTASGSYEQYF.

V is TRBV27 and J is TRBJ2-1; D might be TRBD2 (6 bases). This CDR3 is 14 amino acids long. Germline loops: CDR1 MNHEY, CDR2 SMNVEV (reference sequence). V was cut by 7 bases and J by 2 bases, with 12 bases left in between. The CDR3 DNA follows: TGTGCCAGCAAGCGGGCGACCCCCTACAATGAGCAGTTCTTC. Amino acid sequence: CASKRATPYNEQFF.

The rearrangement uses TRBV18 and TRBJ2-7, with 8 bases identical to TRBD1. After removal of 5 bases from V and 3 bases from J, the junction contained 6 bases not matched to a gene. The CDR3 loop spans 14 amino acids. Germline V gene sequence: CDR1 KGHSH, CDR2 LQKENI. CDR3 in DNA: TGTGCCAGCTCAAGCGGACAGGGTGGCTACGAGCAGTACTTC. Translation gives CASSSGQGGYEQYF.

The chain carries TRBV2 and TRBJ2-1; a possible D gene is TRBD2 (7 bases). Germline CDR1 SNHLY, CDR2 FYNNEI. Between the trimmed V and J ends, which lost 1 base and 7 bases, there was a span of 14 bases. The CDR3 loop spans 15 amino acids. The CDR3 nucleotides are TGTGCCAGCAGTGAAGGCAGGGGAGGGTTGAATGAGCAGTTCTTC. This sequence encodes CASSEGRGGLNEQFF.

The rearrangement links TRBV6-1 to TRBJ1-5, with TRBD1 matching 9 bases. Germline lookup yields CDR1 MNHNS and CDR2 SASEGT. The V and J ends lost 5 bases and 1 base, in that order; junction bases with no gene match: 3. The CDR3 loop spans 15 amino acids. CDR3 nucleotide sequence: TGTGCCAGCAGTATACAGGGGGCGAGCAATCAGCCCCAGCATTTT. As protein: CASSIQGASNQPQHF.

This clone was counted a few times. The chain combines TRBV7-9 with TRBJ1-1; 8 positions agree with TRBD1. The V and J ends lost 5 bases and 2 bases, in that order; junction bases with no gene match: 7. Germline V gives CDR1 SEHNR, CDR2 FQNEAQ (reference sequence). The CDR3 has 15 amino acids. The CDR3 DNA follows: TGTGCCAGCAGCACCAAGACAGGGGCCAACACTGAAGCTTTCTTT. This translates into CASSTKTGANTEAFF.

The chain links TRBV28 to TRBJ1-2; a possible D gene is TRBD1 (6 bases). The V end was cut by 6 bases, the J end by 8 bases, with 10 bases between. The CDR3 is 11 residues long. Germline V gene data show CDR1 as MDHEN and CDR2 as SYDVKM. The CDR3 nucleotides read TGTGCCAGCAGCCCGGACAGCGGCTACACCTTC. Its protein is CASSPDSGYTF.

The chain has TRBV30 and TRBJ2-1; 11 nucleotides align to TRBD2. CDR1 and CDR2 (germline): GTSNPN, SVGIG (reference sequence). The CDR3 sequence is 16 residues long. J lost 0 bases, V lost 8 bases, and 9 bases had no gene match. CDR3 nucleotide sequence: TGTGCCGGCAGGCTAGCGGGAGGCACCTCCTACAATGAGCAGTTCTTC. Amino acids: CAGRLAGGTSYNEQFF.

The chain links TRBV27 to TRBJ2-1; 14 bases align to TRBD2. V lost 5 bases, J lost 4 bases, and 4 bases stayed unmatched. The CDR3 extends over 16 amino acids. CDR1 is MNHEY and CDR2 is SMNVEV in the germline V gene (reference sequence). For the CDR3, the DNA is TGTGCCAGCAGTAGATGGACTAGCGGGAGGTACAATGAGCAGTTCTTC. This translates into CASSRWTSGRYNEQFF.